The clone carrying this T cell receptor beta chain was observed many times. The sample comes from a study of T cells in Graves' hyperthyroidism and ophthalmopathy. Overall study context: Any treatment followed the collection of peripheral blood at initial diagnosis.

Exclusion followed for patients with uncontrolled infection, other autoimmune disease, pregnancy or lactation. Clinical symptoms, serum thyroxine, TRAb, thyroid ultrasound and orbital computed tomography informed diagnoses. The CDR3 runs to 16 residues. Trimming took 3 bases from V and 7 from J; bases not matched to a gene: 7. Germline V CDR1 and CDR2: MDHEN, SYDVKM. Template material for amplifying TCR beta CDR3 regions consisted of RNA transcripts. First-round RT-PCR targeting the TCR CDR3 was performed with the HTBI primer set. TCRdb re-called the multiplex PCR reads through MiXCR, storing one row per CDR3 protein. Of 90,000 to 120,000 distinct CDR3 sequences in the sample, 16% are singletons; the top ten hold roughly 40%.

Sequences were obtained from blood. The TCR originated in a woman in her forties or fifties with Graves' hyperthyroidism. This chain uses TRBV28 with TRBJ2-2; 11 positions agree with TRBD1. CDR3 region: CASSFLGTGGIGELFF. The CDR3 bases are TGTGCCAGCAGTTTTTTGGGGACAGGGGGAATCGGGGAGCTGTTTTTT. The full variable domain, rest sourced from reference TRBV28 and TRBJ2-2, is DVKVTQSSRYLVKRTGEKVFLECVQDMDHENMFWYRQDPGLGLRLIYFSYDVKMKEKGDIPEGYSVSREKKERFSLILESASTNQTSMYLCASSFLGTGGIGELFFGEGSRLTVL.